The rows below give T cell receptor beta chains drawn from one sample of a study of blood T cell repertoires in COVID-19. Sequenced by immunoSEQ multiplex PCR; TCRdb stores in-frame clones only, minus some. The profile shows about 60,000 clones, about 86% of them singletons. Sequences were obtained from peripheral blood. Receptor source: a man between 60 and 70 years old with acute or convalescent COVID-19. Each CDR3 is given with its conserved first and last residue. D genes are given only for firm matches. Part of the rows lack a size; the others show once, few, many or a class for expanded clones.

d_gene: TRBD2; v_gene: TRBV18; abundance: once; j_gene: TRBJ2-7; CDR3aa: CASSPRGRGPYEQYF; CDR3nt: TGTGCCAGCTCACCCCGAGGGAGGGGACCCTACGAGCAGTACTTC
d_gene: NA; v_gene: TRBV3-1/TRBV3-2; abundance: NA; j_gene: TRBJ1-4; CDR3aa: CASSQDTNEKLFF; CDR3nt: TGTGCCAGCAGCCAAGATACAAATGAAAAACTGTTTTTT
d_gene: NA; v_gene: TRBV28; abundance: NA; j_gene: TRBJ1-2; CDR3aa: CASSLAGYGYTF; CDR3nt: TGTGCCAGCAGTTTAGCGGGATATGGCTACACCTTC
d_gene: NA; v_gene: TRBV6-1; abundance: NA; j_gene: TRBJ1-5; CDR3aa: CASSEWRVPNQPQHF; CDR3nt: TGTGCCAGCAGTGAATGGAGGGTTCCTAATCAGCCCCAGCATTTT
d_gene: TRBD2; v_gene: TRBV20-1; abundance: NA; j_gene: TRBJ2-1; CDR3aa: CSASLTGGLGNEQFF; CDR3nt: TGCAGTGCTAGTCTGACGGGAGGGCTGGGCAATGAGCAGTTCTTC
d_gene: TRBD2; v_gene: TRBV5-6; abundance: NA; j_gene: TRBJ2-1; CDR3aa: CASSLLQRGPYNEQFF; CDR3nt: TGTGCCAGCAGCTTGCTCCAGCGGGGGCCCTACAATGAGCAGTTCTTC
d_gene: NA; v_gene: TRBV7-6; abundance: NA; j_gene: TRBJ2-1; CDR3aa: CASSLAASNNEQFF; CDR3nt: TGTGCCAGCAGCTTAGCGGCTAGTAACAATGAGCAGTTCTTC
d_gene: NA; v_gene: TRBV5-4; abundance: NA; j_gene: TRBJ2-6; CDR3aa: CASSLTASSGANVLTF; CDR3nt: TGTGCCAGCAGCTTAACAGCAAGCTCTGGGGCCAACGTCCTGACTTTC
d_gene: NA; v_gene: TRBV30; abundance: once; j_gene: TRBJ2-1; CDR3aa: CAWSHGTSPEFDEQFF; CDR3nt: TGTGCCTGGAGTCACGGAACTAGCCCGGAATTCGATGAGCAGTTCTTC
d_gene: NA; v_gene: TRBV28; abundance: NA; j_gene: TRBJ1-2; CDR3aa: CASSLGPGLYGYTF; CDR3nt: TGTGCCAGCAGTTTAGGGCCCGGCCTCTATGGCTACACCTTC
d_gene: NA; v_gene: TRBV2; abundance: few; j_gene: TRBJ2-1; CDR3aa: CASSGPRSKQFF; CDR3nt: TGTGCCAGCAGTGGCCCTAGAAGCAAGCAGTTCTTC
d_gene: TRBD1; v_gene: TRBV6-5; abundance: once; j_gene: TRBJ2-7; CDR3aa: CASRWDRASYEQYF; CDR3nt: TGTGCCAGCCGCTGGGACAGGGCCTCCTACGAGCAGTACTTC
d_gene: NA; v_gene: TRBV28; abundance: NA; j_gene: TRBJ2-7; CDR3aa: CASSPQVHEQYF; CDR3nt: TGTGCCAGCAGCCCCCAGGTCCACGAGCAGTACTTC
d_gene: NA; v_gene: TRBV13; abundance: NA; j_gene: TRBJ1-3; CDR3aa: CASSWGGGRSGNTIYF; CDR3nt: TGTGCCAGCAGCTGGGGAGGGGGGCGCTCTGGAAACACCATATATTTT
d_gene: TRBD1; v_gene: TRBV5-1; abundance: NA; j_gene: TRBJ1-4; CDR3aa: CASSRQGSNEKLFF; CDR3nt: TGCGCCAGCAGCCGACAGGGGTCTAATGAAAAACTGTTTTTT
d_gene: TRBD2; v_gene: TRBV7-3; abundance: NA; j_gene: TRBJ2-3; CDR3aa: CASSLHTSGTLSTDTQYF; CDR3nt: TGTGCCAGCAGCCTCCACACTAGCGGGACCCTCAGCACAGATACGCAGTATTTT
d_gene: NA; v_gene: TRBV7-8; abundance: NA; j_gene: TRBJ1-2; CDR3aa: CASSSGAGGYGYTF; CDR3nt: TGTGCCAGCAGCTCTGGGGCGGGAGGCTATGGCTACACCTTC
d_gene: TRBD1; v_gene: TRBV10-1; abundance: NA; j_gene: TRBJ1-2; CDR3aa: CASSRDRAGGYTF; CDR3nt: TGCGCCAGCAGCCGGGACAGGGCAGGTGGCTACACCTTC
d_gene: NA; v_gene: TRBV5-4; abundance: NA; j_gene: TRBJ1-6; CDR3aa: CASRDTTVGPLHF; CDR3nt: TGTGCCAGCCGGGACACAACAGTAGGCCCCCTCCACTTT
d_gene: TRBD2; v_gene: TRBV11-2; abundance: NA; j_gene: TRBJ2-3; CDR3aa: CASSLLAGGADTQYF; CDR3nt: TGTGCCAGCAGCTTATTAGCGGGGGGGGCTGATACGCAGTATTTT
d_gene: NA; v_gene: TRBV6-5; abundance: NA; j_gene: TRBJ1-6; CDR3aa: CASSRLQSYNSPLHF; CDR3nt: TGTGCCAGCAGTCGTCTACAGTCCTATAATTCACCCCTCCACTTT
d_gene: NA; v_gene: TRBV5-1; abundance: once; j_gene: TRBJ1-4; CDR3aa: CASSLEGQNEKLFF; CDR3nt: TGCGCCAGCAGCTTGGAAGGACAGAATGAAAAACTGTTTTTT
d_gene: NA; v_gene: TRBV5-4; abundance: NA; j_gene: TRBJ1-1; CDR3aa: CASSRAGGTLNTEAFF; CDR3nt: TGTGCCAGCAGCCGAGCGGGGGGGACCTTAAACACTGAAGCTTTCTTT
d_gene: TRBD1; v_gene: TRBV7-8; abundance: NA; j_gene: TRBJ1-2; CDR3aa: CASSPRTGVAYGYTF; CDR3nt: TGTGCCAGCAGCCCCCGGACAGGGGTAGCCTATGGCTACACCTTC
d_gene: NA; v_gene: TRBV29-1; abundance: NA; j_gene: TRBJ1-2; CDR3aa: CSVAGKGRVYGYTF; CDR3nt: TGCAGCGTTGCTGGGAAGGGGCGAGTCTATGGCTACACCTTC
d_gene: NA; v_gene: TRBV6-5; abundance: NA; j_gene: TRBJ2-7; CDR3aa: CASSYREEQYF; CDR3nt: TGTGCCAGCAGTTACAGGGAGGAGCAGTACTTC
d_gene: NA; v_gene: TRBV7-9; abundance: NA; j_gene: TRBJ2-1; CDR3aa: CASSLASGSSYNEQFF; CDR3nt: TGTGCCAGCAGCTTAGCTAGCGGAAGCTCCTACAATGAGCAGTTCTTC
d_gene: NA; v_gene: TRBV4-2; abundance: NA; j_gene: TRBJ1-4; CDR3aa: CASSPASVGENEKLFF; CDR3nt: TGTGCCAGCAGCCCGGCCAGTGTCGGGGAGAATGAAAAACTGTTTTTT
d_gene: TRBD2; v_gene: TRBV19; abundance: few; j_gene: TRBJ2-7; CDR3aa: CASSRKTSGRVYEQYF; CDR3nt: TGTGCCAGTAGTAGGAAGACTAGCGGGAGAGTCTACGAGCAGTACTTC
d_gene: NA; v_gene: TRBV9; abundance: NA; j_gene: TRBJ1-4; CDR3aa: CASSVALGRSEKLFF; CDR3nt: TGTGCCAGCAGCGTAGCCCTTGGCAGGTCGGAAAAACTGTTTTTT
d_gene: NA; v_gene: TRBV27; abundance: NA; j_gene: TRBJ2-7; CDR3aa: CASSGHGWAYEQYF; CDR3nt: TGTGCCAGCAGTGGACATGGTTGGGCCTACGAGCAGTACTTC
d_gene: NA; v_gene: TRBV27; abundance: NA; j_gene: TRBJ1-1; CDR3aa: CASSTAMGRGNTEAFF; CDR3nt: TGTGCCAGCAGTACCGCCATGGGGAGAGGGAACACTGAAGCTTTCTTT
d_gene: TRBD2; v_gene: TRBV5-4; abundance: NA; j_gene: TRBJ2-3; CDR3aa: CASSGRLAGGSTDTQYF; CDR3nt: TGTGCCAGCAGCGGACGACTAGCGGGAGGTTCGACAGATACGCAGTATTTT
d_gene: TRBD2; v_gene: TRBV7-8; abundance: NA; j_gene: TRBJ2-2; CDR3aa: CASSLGGLAGVAGELFF; CDR3nt: TGTGCCAGCAGCTTAGGGGGACTAGCGGGAGTTGCCGGGGAGCTGTTTTTT
d_gene: TRBD2; v_gene: TRBV4-2; abundance: once; j_gene: TRBJ2-2; CDR3aa: CASSQEIVAGNTGELFF; CDR3nt: TGTGCCAGCAGCCAAGAAATTGTAGCGGGGAACACCGGGGAGCTGTTTTTT
d_gene: NA; v_gene: TRBV30; abundance: NA; j_gene: TRBJ1-5; CDR3aa: CAWSVSGFQPQHF; CDR3nt: TGTGCCTGGAGTGTCTCGGGATTCCAGCCCCAGCATTTT
d_gene: NA; v_gene: TRBV9; abundance: NA; j_gene: TRBJ2-1; CDR3aa: CASSLTGTGSYNEQFF; CDR3nt: TGTGCCAGCAGCCTAACAGGGACGGGCTCCTACAATGAGCAGTTCTTC
d_gene: TRBD1; v_gene: TRBV18; abundance: NA; j_gene: TRBJ1-5; CDR3aa: CASSPQGAEQPQHF; CDR3nt: TGTGCCAGCTCACCACAGGGGGCTGAGCAGCCCCAGCATTTT
d_gene: TRBD1; v_gene: TRBV2; abundance: NA; j_gene: TRBJ1-6; CDR3aa: CASSEGQGVNSPLHF; CDR3nt: TGTGCCAGCAGTGAGGGACAGGGCGTTAATTCACCCCTCCACTTT
d_gene: NA; v_gene: TRBV6-6; abundance: NA; j_gene: TRBJ1-3; CDR3aa: CASSTGGSGNTIYF; CDR3nt: TGTGCCAGCAGCACGGGGGGCTCTGGAAACACCATATATTTT
d_gene: NA; v_gene: TRBV14; abundance: NA; j_gene: TRBJ1-4; CDR3aa: CASSQDLAPGEKLFF; CDR3nt: TGTGCCAGCAGCCAAGATCTTGCCCCGGGGGAAAAACTGTTTTTT
d_gene: NA; v_gene: TRBV30; abundance: NA; j_gene: TRBJ1-5; CDR3aa: CAWSVRGLINQPQHF; CDR3nt: TGTGCCTGGAGTGTACGGGGACTGATCAATCAGCCCCAGCATTTT
d_gene: TRBD1; v_gene: TRBV5-1; abundance: few; j_gene: TRBJ1-2; CDR3aa: CASSTGQVDNYGYTF; CDR3nt: TGCGCCAGCAGCACGGGACAGGTTGATAACTATGGCTACACCTTC
d_gene: TRBD2; v_gene: TRBV3-1/TRBV3-2; abundance: NA; j_gene: TRBJ2-7; CDR3aa: CASSQEGGGRPYEQYF; CDR3nt: TGTGCCAGCAGCCAAGAGGGGGGAGGGCGCCCCTACGAGCAGTACTTC
d_gene: TRBD1; v_gene: TRBV5-4; abundance: few; j_gene: TRBJ1-1; CDR3aa: CASSRGQEEAFF; CDR3nt: TGTGCCAGCAGCCGGGGACAGGAAGAAGCTTTCTTT
d_gene: NA; v_gene: TRBV7-9; abundance: once; j_gene: TRBJ2-5; CDR3aa: CASSSWAETQYF; CDR3nt: TGTGCCAGCAGCTCATGGGCAGAGACCCAGTACTTC